The rows below give T cell receptor beta chains drawn from one sample of a study of control samples from healthy donors and cancer patients. Using immunoSEQ multiplex PCR, the repertoire was profiled, and TCRdb retains in-frame clones only, with some absent. Of some 100,000 clones detected, roughly 90% appear once; the ten largest clones hold about 8%. The sample consisted of blood. The source is a young man in good health. Each CDR3 is given with its conserved first and last residue. Fields, in order: clone size, V gene, D gene, J gene, CDR3 DNA, CDR3 protein. D genes are given only for firm matches. Clone size appears in some rows only: once, few, many, or a class for an expanded clone.

once	TRBV5-6	NA	TRBJ1-2	TGTGCCAGCAGCTCAGACAGTTACCTCCTACGCATGCGAGGCTACACCTTC	CASSSDSYLLRMRGYTF
NA	TRBV28	NA	TRBJ1-4	TGTGCCAGCAGTTCAGAAGGGAAAAAACTGTTTTTT	CASSSEGKKLFF
NA	TRBV28	NA	TRBJ1-2	TGTGCCAGCAGTGTTCCGCCGGGGGACTATGGCTACACCTTC	CASSVPPGDYGYTF
NA	TRBV14	NA	TRBJ1-1	TGTGCCAGCAGCCAAGTTGTGGGAGGGAGCACTGAAGCTTTCTTT	CASSQVVGGSTEAFF
NA	TRBV20-1	NA	TRBJ1-2	TGCAGTGCTGGGGCCTTCTATGGCTACACCTTC	CSAGAFYGYTF
NA	TRBV10-1	TRBD2	TRBJ2-2	TGCGCCAGCAGTGGGCGTGGAGCGGGGGGGCTTAACACCGGGGAGCTGTTTTTT	CASSGRGAGGLNTGELFF
NA	TRBV7-8	TRBD2	TRBJ2-3	TGTGCCAGCAGCCCCTCGGTTGGGCTAGCGGGGGGGTATTTT	CASSPSVGLAGGYF
NA	TRBV4-1	NA	TRBJ2-3	TGCGCCAGCAGCCCACTGGCCTCGATACTCCCCACCCACCCAGATACGCAGTATTTT	CASSPLASILPTHPDTQYF
NA	TRBV24-1	NA	TRBJ2-2	TGTGCCACCAGTGATCCCTCAGGCGGGGAGCTGTTTTTT	CATSDPSGGELFF
few	TRBV11-2	TRBD2	TRBJ2-7	TGTGCCAGCAGCTTTACGGGGGGGTTTGGCGAGCAGTACTTC	CASSFTGGFGEQYF
NA	TRBV14	TRBD1	TRBJ2-6	TGTGCCAGCAGACCACACGGACAGGGGGCTGGGGCCAACGTCCTGACTTTC	CASRPHGQGAGANVLTF
NA	TRBV19	NA	TRBJ2-2	TGTGCCAGTAACCCATCCCAGAACACCGGGGAGCTGTTTTTT	CASNPSQNTGELFF
NA	TRBV28	NA	TRBJ2-2	TGTGCCAGCAGCCCGGGACTGCCTTCCGGGGAGCTGTTTTTT	CASSPGLPSGELFF
NA	TRBV21-1	NA	TRBJ2-3	TGTGCCAGCACCCAAAGCGGCGGGGGCCCGGATACGCAGTATTTT	CASTQSGGGPDTQYF
NA	TRBV5-6	NA	TRBJ2-1	TGTGCCAGCAGCTTCGGGAGACCCGGGAATGAGCAGTTCTTC	CASSFGRPGNEQFF
NA	TRBV7-6	TRBD2	TRBJ2-1	TGTGCCAGCAGCCTTCTTGTAGCGGGAGGGAGGAATGAGCAGTTCTTC	CASSLLVAGGRNEQFF
NA	TRBV7-2	TRBD1	TRBJ1-1	TGTGCCAGCAGCGAGACAGGGGCCTACACTGAAGCTTTCTTT	CASSETGAYTEAFF
NA	TRBV7-8	NA	TRBJ1-6	TGTGCCAGCAGCTTATTAGGGTATAATTCACCCCTCCACTTT	CASSLLGYNSPLHF
NA	TRBV15	TRBD1	TRBJ1-1	TGTGCCACGAGGACAGGTTTGAACACTGAAGCTTTCTTT	CATRTGLNTEAFF
few	TRBV19	NA	TRBJ1-6	TGTGCCAGTAGTATCCCCGGGACCCAGGGTTCGGTGGCCCTCCACTTT	CASSIPGTQGSVALHF
NA	TRBV27	NA	TRBJ1-2	TGTGCCAGCAGCCCGGGGGGGTCGATCTATGGCTACACCTTC	CASSPGGSIYGYTF
NA	TRBV7-3	TRBD2	TRBJ2-1	TGTGCCAGCAGCTTAGCGAAGACTAGCGGGGGATTCAATGAGCAGTTCTTC	CASSLAKTSGGFNEQFF
NA	TRBV7-2	NA	TRBJ2-2	TGTGCCAGCCAAAGATGGGGCGGGACTGGGGTGTTTTTT	CASQRWGGTGVFF
NA	TRBV19	NA	TRBJ1-1	TGTGCCAGTAGGGGGGACCCCAGGGACACTGAAGCTTTCTTT	CASRGDPRDTEAFF
NA	TRBV28	NA	TRBJ1-2	TGTGCCAGCAGTTTCCCCCGTGGCTACACCTTC	CASSFPRGYTF
NA	TRBV6-6	TRBD1	TRBJ1-1	TGTGCCACCGAACTGAACAGGGGGATCACTGAAGCTTTCTTT	CATELNRGITEAFF
NA	TRBV28	TRBD1	TRBJ2-5	TGTGCCAGCAGCACTACAGACAGGGCATTGGAGACCCAGTACTTC	CASSTTDRALETQYF
NA	TRBV4-1	NA	TRBJ2-3	TGCGCCAGCAGCCAAGTCGGGGAAGGGGATACGCAGTATTTT	CASSQVGEGDTQYF
once	TRBV4-1	NA	TRBJ2-7	TGCGCCAGCAGCCGATTCACAGGGACCTTTACCTCTGAGCAGTACTTC	CASSRFTGTFTSEQYF
few	TRBV6-4	NA	TRBJ2-3	TGTGCCAGCAGTGACTCTGCGGGGAGCACAGATACGCAGTATTTT	CASSDSAGSTDTQYF
NA	TRBV30	NA	TRBJ2-2	TGTGCCTGGAGCCTTGGTGTCACCGGGGAGCTGTTTTTT	CAWSLGVTGELFF
NA	TRBV10-3	NA	TRBJ2-5	TGTGCCATCAGTGAGCCGAGCAAGGGAACCCAAGAGACCCAGTACTTC	CAISEPSKGTQETQYF
NA	TRBV9	NA	TRBJ2-1	TGTGCCAGCAGCCCCCGGCAGGGGTATGAAAATGAGCAGTTCTTC	CASSPRQGYENEQFF
NA	TRBV7-3	NA	TRBJ1-1	TGTGCCAGCAGCTTACAGGGCCTCGTTATGAACACTGAAGCTTTCTTT	CASSLQGLVMNTEAFF
NA	TRBV30	NA	TRBJ1-2	TGTGCCTGGAGTCTTGCAAGGGGCGGACGCGGCTACACCTTC	CAWSLARGGRGYTF
NA	TRBV28	NA	TRBJ2-1	TGTGCCAGCAGTTTAAGAGACCTCTCGAAACCCTACAATGAGCAGTTCTTC	CASSLRDLSKPYNEQFF
NA	TRBV7-8	TRBD1	TRBJ1-2	TGTGCCAGCAGCTCACGAGGGGGCCAGATCTATGGCTACACCTTC	CASSSRGGQIYGYTF
NA	TRBV9	NA	TRBJ1-4	TGTGCCAGCAGCACGGGGACCTGGGACACTAATGAAAAACTGTTTTTT	CASSTGTWDTNEKLFF
NA	TRBV4-1	NA	TRBJ2-3	TGCGCCAGCAGCCCTAGGGACCGTTTGATGACAGATACGCAGTATTTT	CASSPRDRLMTDTQYF
few	TRBV28	TRBD1	TRBJ2-7	TGTGCCAGCAGTTTTTATCAGACAGGGATGATCACCTACGAGCAGTACTTC	CASSFYQTGMITYEQYF
NA	TRBV24-1	TRBD1	TRBJ2-7	TGTGCCACCAGTGAAACCGGGACAGCCTACGAGCAGTACTTC	CATSETGTAYEQYF
NA	TRBV7-2	NA	TRBJ2-7	TGTGCCAGCAGCTTAGTCGATAGGGGCGGAGAGCAGTACTTC	CASSLVDRGGEQYF
NA	TRBV19	NA	TRBJ2-7	TGTGCCAGTAGTAGTCGGGCAGGGAACTACGAGCAGTACTTC	CASSSRAGNYEQYF
few	TRBV5-5	TRBD2	TRBJ2-5	TGTGCCAGCAGCTTGGGACTAGCGGGAGGGTGGGAGACCCAGTACTTC	CASSLGLAGGWETQYF
NA	TRBV7-3	NA	TRBJ2-1	TGTGCCAGCAGCTTGGGCTCGCGTCATAATGAGCAGTTCTTC	CASSLGSRHNEQFF
NA	TRBV7-2	TRBD1	TRBJ1-1	TGTGCCAGCAGACAGGACAGGGTGGGAGAAGAAGCTTTCTTT	CASRQDRVGEEAFF
few	TRBV12-3/TRBV12-4	NA	TRBJ2-7	TGTGCCAGCAGTTTCTATCTCGAGCAGTACTTC	CASSFYLEQYF
NA	TRBV7-8	NA	TRBJ1-2	TGTGCCAGCAGCTTTTCTGTTCGCTCCCCAAGAAGAGGCTACACCTTC	CASSFSVRSPRRGYTF